These T cell receptor beta chains were read from a single sample in a study of shared clonotypes between healthy human individuals. The protocol was immunoSEQ multiplex PCR, while the TCRdb copy is restricted to in-frame clones and leaves out a portion. The sample has 950,000 to 1,300,000 clones, 60% to 80% seen once. Sequencing used memory CD4+ T cells sorted from blood. These TCRs come from a man younger than 30 in good health. CDR3s include the opening cysteine and the closing phenylalanine or tryptophan. The order of the fields is V gene, D gene, J gene, clone size, CDR3 protein, CDR3 DNA. The D gene is left open where the match is weak. Rows give clone size only sometimes, using once, few, many, or a class for an expanded clone.

TRBV5-1	TRBD2	TRBJ2-3	NA	CASSLRLAGGTDTQYF	TGCGCCAGCAGCTTGCGGCTAGCGGGGGGCACAGATACGCAGTATTTT
TRBV11-2	TRBD2	TRBJ2-2	NA	CASTLTGGRLTGELFF	TGTGCCAGCACCTTAACGGGGGGGCGTTTGACCGGGGAGCTGTTTTTT
TRBV2	TRBD2	TRBJ2-1	NA	CASRGQGTSGSFQFF	TGTGCCAGCAGGGGACAGGGCACTAGCGGGAGTTTTCAGTTCTTC
TRBV5-1	NA	TRBJ2-1	NA	CASSSSTGLNSYNEQFF	TGCGCCAGCAGCTCAAGTACAGGGCTCAATTCCTACAATGAGCAGTTCTTC
TRBV5-1	NA	TRBJ1-1	few	CASSLVGGATEAFF	TGCGCCAGCAGCTTGGTCGGGGGCGCCACTGAAGCTTTCTTT
TRBV6-5	NA	TRBJ2-6	NA	CASSSGANVLTF	TGTGCCAGCAGCTCTGGGGCCAACGTCCTGACTTTC
TRBV5-1	NA	TRBJ1-4	NA	CASSFRVQGTNEKLFF	TGCGCCAGCAGCTTTCGGGTCCAGGGAACTAATGAAAAACTGTTTTTT
TRBV28	NA	TRBJ1-2	NA	CASSLKGGIGYTF	TGTGCCAGCAGTTTAAAGGGAGGGATCGGCTACACCTTC
TRBV4-3	TRBD2	TRBJ2-2	NA	CASSQGTSAANTGELFF	TGCGCCAGCAGCCAAGGGACTAGCGCCGCGAACACCGGGGAGCTGTTTTTT
TRBV5-1	NA	TRBJ2-1	NA	CASSLDGSYNEQFF	TGCGCCAGCAGCTTGGACGGGAGCTACAATGAGCAGTTCTTC
TRBV29-1	TRBD1	TRBJ1-2	many	CSVNKPGQDRGYTF	TGCAGCGTTAACAAACCCGGACAGGACAGAGGCTACACCTTC
TRBV4-1	TRBD2	TRBJ2-5	NA	CASRPSGGASETQYF	TGCGCCAGCAGACCTAGCGGGGGGGCTTCAGAGACCCAGTACTTC
TRBV7-9	NA	TRBJ1-3	NA	CASSFYDRSSGNTIYF	TGTGCCAGCAGCTTTTACGACAGGAGCTCTGGAAACACCATATATTTT
TRBV28	TRBD2	TRBJ2-7	NA	CASIRTSGYEQYF	TGTGCCAGCATCAGGACTAGCGGTTACGAGCAGTACTTC
TRBV5-1	NA	TRBJ2-7	NA	CASSSSPATYEQYF	TGCGCCAGCAGCTCCTCGCCGGCCACCTACGAGCAGTACTTC
TRBV21-1	NA	TRBJ2-2	NA	CASSSGQGIVWAGELFF	TGTGCCAGCAGCTCAGGACAGGGAATAGTATGGGCCGGGGAGCTGTTTTTT
TRBV5-1	NA	TRBJ2-5	NA	CASSLEAMVYF	TGCGCCAGCAGCTTGGAAGCAATGGTCTACTTC
TRBV6-4	NA	TRBJ1-5	few	CASRPGHWDQPQHF	TGTGCCAGCAGACCGGGACATTGGGATCAGCCCCAGCATTTT